One sample yielded the 7 T cell receptor beta chains listed below, sequenced in a study of shared clonotypes between healthy human individuals. Measured with immunoSEQ multiplex PCR; TCRdb has only the in-frame clones, and not every one. The sample contains over a million clones, around 78% of which appear only once. The sample was memory CD4+ T cells from PBMCs. This sample's subset: CD45RA-negative fraction. Receptors originate from a man between 18 and 35 years old in good health. Some clones in this sample may be carry-over from other donors' samples.

The chain couples TRBV9 to TRBJ1-6, with 11 bases lining up with TRBD1. The germline V gene encodes CDR1 SGDLS and CDR2 YYNGEE. The CDR3 extends over 18 amino acids. V lost 4 bases, J lost 3 bases, and 9 bases stayed unmatched. The CDR3 loop reads CASSIGTGGDHYNSPLHF. The CDR3 DNA reads as TGTGCCAGCAGCATCGGGACAGGGGGGGATCACTATAATTCACCCCTCCACTTT.

This chain connects TRBV5-1 to TRBJ1-2; D is ambiguous. The ends were cut back, 4 bases at V and 4 bases at J, with 14 bases in the middle. This CDR3 is 14 amino acids long. Germline V gives CDR1 SGHRS, CDR2 YFSETQ. The CDR3 spells CASSPVQPGYGYTF. For the CDR3, the DNA is TGCGCCAGCAGCCCAGTACAGCCTGGCTATGGCTACACCTTC. The full variable domain, completed using reference TRBV5-1 and TRBJ1-2, is KAGVTQTPRYLIKTRGQQVTLSCSPISGHRSVSWYQQTPGQGLQFLFEYFSETQRNKGNFPGRFSGRQFSNSRSEMNVSTLELGDSALYLCASSPVQPGYGYTFGSGTRLTVV.

With regard to this clone: A much larger clone differs from this one at a single base, so this may be a read error. V and J are TRBV6-5 and TRBJ1-5; no firm D call. V lost 8 bases and J lost 4, with 9 bases in between. The length of the CDR3 is 12 residues. Germline V gene sequence: CDR1 MNHEY, CDR2 SVGAGI. The CDR3 coding sequence is TGTGCCAGCGGCGACCCTAATCAGCCCCAGCATTTT. The encoded protein is CASGDPNQPQHF.

This clone was detected a few times. This rearrangement joins TRBV21-1 to TRBJ2-7; TRBD1, as called in the table, went unchecked against the DNA. TRBV21-1 is designated a pseudogene. The length of the CDR3 is 16 residues. The CDR3 loop is CASSKARHVLRHEQYF. DNA of the CDR3: TGTGCCAGCAGCAAAGCCAGACACGTCCTCCGGCACGAGCAGTACTTC.

The chain recombines TRBV30 with TRBJ2-7; D is unresolved. The CDR3 is 11 amino acids. Germline assignment: CDR1 GTSNPN and CDR2 SVGIG (reference sequence). V was cut by 1 base and J by 5 bases, with 6 bases left in between. The CDR3 bases are TGTGCCTGGAGTGATTCTGACGAGCAGTACTTC. Amino acids: CAWSDSDEQYF.

V gene TRBV29-1 combines with J gene TRBJ2-1, with 7 bases matching TRBD1. Germline CDR1 and CDR2: SQVTM and ANQGSEA. There are 14 residues in the CDR3. Losses at the gene ends were 7 bases for V and 9 bases for J; bases not matched to a gene: 15. CDR3 amino acids: CSASIGTALTEQFF. Here the CDR3 DNA reads TGCAGCGCCTCTATTGGGACAGCGTTGACTGAGCAGTTCTTC.

The chain joins TRBV29-1 to TRBJ1-2; 8 bases match TRBD1. The CDR3 extends over 13 amino acids. With V trimmed by 7 bases and J by 8 bases, 12 bases remained unmatched. The germline CDR1 and CDR2 sequences are SQVTM and ANQGSEA. The CDR3 DNA reads as TGCAGCGCTGAGGACAGGGTAGGATTCGGCTACACCTTC. Encoded protein: CSAEDRVGFGYTF.